Below, one TCR beta chain is given with its context. Its antigen is unidentified. These data come from a study of T cells in Graves' hyperthyroidism and ophthalmopathy. Study results and caveats: Blood samples included most of the expanded thyroid clonotypes exceeding 0.001. Progression to ophthalmopathy was predicted a median of roughly 6.5 months early.

The V end lost 1 base, the J end lost 0 bases, and 12 bases lay between the germline ends. The CDR3 extends over 16 amino acids. CDR1 SNHLY and CDR2 FYNNEI come from the germline V gene. Diagnosing involved the use of clinical symptoms, serum thyroxine and TRAb, thyroid ultrasound and orbital computed tomography. Amplification of TCR beta CDR3 regions used RNA as the template. With the HTBI primer set, the TCR CDR3 went through a first round of RT-PCR. Each CDR3 protein is one row after TCRdb ran MiXCR on the multiplex PCR reads. The table has more than 550,000 distinct CDR3 sequences, 45% seen once; the top ten hold approximately 7.2%.

Sequenced input: peripheral blood or thyroid tissue (not recorded which). This chain links TRBV2 with TRBJ1-1; D is perhaps TRBD1 (5 bases). The TCR was taken from an adult man with Graves' disease, either hyperthyroidism or ophthalmopathy (not recorded which). The CDR3 here is CASSEGGRRLNTEAFF. Here the CDR3 DNA reads TGTGCCAGCAGTGAAGGGGGCAGACGTTTGAACACTGAAGCTTTCTTT. Complete variable domain (other parts from reference TRBV2 and TRBJ1-1): EPEVTQTPSHQVTQMGQEVILRCVPISNHLYFYWYRQILGQKVEFLVSFYNNEISEKSEIFDDQFSVERPDGSNFTLKIRSTKLEDSAMYFCASSEGGRRLNTEAFFGQGTRLTVV.